The rows below give T cell receptor beta chains drawn from one sample of a study of response to subunit inactivated influenza vaccine. TCRdb processed the RT-PCR reads anew with MiXCR; each CDR3 protein has one entry. This table holds some 300,000 distinct CDR3 sequences, about 20% found once. Specimen: PBMCs from blood, collected about 20 months after vaccination. The receptors here all came from a man aged 45 to 70 who received an inactivated influenza vaccine. The conserved cysteine and the conserved F or W are not part of the CDR3 here.

V gene	CDR3 length	J gene	CDR3 protein
TRBV7-3	12	TRBJ1-2	ASSYRGGDYGYT
TRBV4-1	15	TRBJ1-4	ASSQQGAITTNEKLF
TRBV7-6	11	TRBJ2-1	ASSAGVLSEQF
TRBV29-1	10	TRBJ2-7	SVYMGRYEQY
TRBV29-1	11	TRBJ2-5	SVESGSGETQY
TRBV6-1	11	TRBJ2-5	ASSAGLRKTQY
TRBV20-1	14	TRBJ1-5	SPGQWDTFSNQPQH
TRBV20-1	12	TRBJ2-3	SAKLAGRTDTQY
TRBV7-8	14	TRBJ1-6	ASRDAPGRGYSPLH
TRBV6-1	12	TRBJ1-6	ASSTGQGVPPLH
TRBV12-3/TRBV12-4	13	TRBJ2-2	ASSLWARRTGELF
TRBV4-3	13	TRBJ1-1	ASSHIGGSNTEAF
TRBV19	12	TRBJ1-1	ASSMGQLNTEAF
TRBV10-3	15	TRBJ1-5	AISEDGTFLSNQPQH
TRBV6-6	10	TRBJ1-2	ASSIELGGYT
TRBV3-1	14	TRBJ1-3	ASSQELANSGNTIY
TRBV21-1	13	TRBJ1-2	ASSSGQGPNYGYT
TRBV6-1	12	TRBJ1-1	ASSDGTANTEAF
TRBV3-1	15	TRBJ2-1	ASSKTQAGGPRNEQF
TRBV9	14	TRBJ2-5	ASSPRSTSGSGTQY
TRBV5-6	16	TRBJ2-2	ASSVKNRDIINTGELF
TRBV28	13	TRBJ1-5	ASIPLGGAGQPQH
TRBV6-1	11	TRBJ1-2	ASSTQANYGYT
TRBV5-1	14	TRBJ2-7	ASSPGAGDGTYEQY
TRBV4-1	12	TRBJ2-5	ASSQEGDGRTQY
TRBV12-3/TRBV12-4	11	TRBJ2-1	ASSPGRILEQF
TRBV20-1	10	TRBJ1-2	SASTGVDGYT
TRBV19	11	TRBJ1-1	ASSKMGSTEAF
TRBV11-1	17	TRBJ2-1	ASIPAGGSGRSWYNEQF
TRBV12-3/TRBV12-4	14	TRBJ2-2	ASSFPGLVSPGELF
TRBV3-1	12	TRBJ2-1	ASSQEDRCNEQF
TRBV11-1	11	TRBJ2-2	ASSFQGPGELF
TRBV7-9	15	TRBJ1-3	ASSSRQGVISGNTIY